These T cell receptor beta chains were read from a single sample in a study of shared clonotypes between healthy human individuals. Profiling relied on immunoSEQ multiplex PCR, and the TCRdb table lists in-frame clones only, not all of them. The sample consists of about 960,000 clones, 76% of them appearing once. Sequences were obtained from memory CD4+ T cells sorted from blood. These TCRs come from a man younger than 30 in good health. Both conserved end residues are part of each CDR3. A D gene is named only where the DNA matches it firmly. Clone sizes are given selectively: once, few, many, or a class where the clone is expanded.

J gene,D gene,V gene,clone size,CDR3 DNA,CDR3 protein
TRBJ2-7,TRBD1,TRBV9,.,TGTGCCAGCAGCGTTACGGGACAGGCCTTAAGGGACGAGCAGTACTTC,CASSVTGQALRDEQYF
TRBJ2-1,TRBD2,TRBV30,.,TGTGCCTGGAGTGTACGAGGTAGCGGGAGGTACAATGAGCAGTTCTTC,CAWSVRGSGRYNEQFF
TRBJ1-5,TRBD1,TRBV4-1,many,TGCGCCAGCAGCCAAGATCAGGGGGTTGGTCAGCCCCAGCATTTT,CASSQDQGVGQPQHF
TRBJ2-5,.,TRBV5-1,.,TGCGCCAGCTCACGGGGGCAAGAGACCCAGTACTTC,CASSRGQETQYF
TRBJ2-2,TRBD2,TRBV9,.,TGTGCCAGCAGCGTAGGAACTAGCGGGGTAAACACCGGGGAGCTGTTTTTT,CASSVGTSGVNTGELFF
TRBJ1-1,.,TRBV5-1,.,TGCGCCAGCAGCTTGTGGCAGAACACTGAAGCTTTCTTT,CASSLWQNTEAFF
TRBJ2-3,.,TRBV6-4,.,TGTGCCAGCGCTTTCGGGGGTAGCGTCACAGATACGCAGTATTTT,CASAFGGSVTDTQYF
TRBJ1-2,.,TRBV2,.,TGTGCCAGCTTTTTTCTCGGGTCCTATGGCTACACCTTC,CASFFLGSYGYTF
TRBJ2-3,TRBD1,TRBV25-1,.,TGTGCCAGCAGTGAATGGGCAGGGGGAGACACAGATACGCAGTATTTT,CASSEWAGGDTDTQYF
TRBJ1-6,.,TRBV14,many,TGTGCCAGCAGCCTCGAGACTGGTATTTTTTCGTCGAGCTCCTATAATTCACCCCTCCACTTT,CASSLETGIFSSSSYNSPLHF
TRBJ1-3,.,TRBV12-5,.,TGTGCTAGTGGTTTGAAGCAAGGGTTTAGCTCTGGAAACACCATATATTTT,CASGLKQGFSSGNTIYF
TRBJ1-1,TRBD1,TRBV2,.,TGTGCCAGCAGCCAGGGACAGGGGGCGTTTGAAGCTTTCTTT,CASSQGQGAFEAFF
TRBJ1-2,.,TRBV28,once,TGTGCCAGCAGCACCGGGAGGGGCTACACCTTC,CASSTGRGYTF
TRBJ1-1,.,TRBV5-5,.,TGTGCCAGCAGCTTAACGGGGAACACTGAAGCTTTCTTT,CASSLTGNTEAFF
TRBJ2-3,.,TRBV19,once,TGTGCCAGTAGTCCACAACTCCAGGAGGGCACAGATACGCAGTATTTT,CASSPQLQEGTDTQYF
TRBJ2-3,.,TRBV28,.,TGTGCCAGCAGTTTATCAGATACGCAGTATTTT,CASSLSDTQYF
TRBJ2-6,.,TRBV2,.,TGTGCCAGCAGCCGGGGTGGCTCTGGGGCCAACGTCCTGACTTTC,CASSRGGSGANVLTF
TRBJ2-3,.,TRBV7-2,.,TGTGCCAGCAGCTTAGCGACAACTAGCACAGATACGCAGTATTTT,CASSLATTSTDTQYF
TRBJ2-2,TRBD1,TRBV5-1,.,TGCGCCAGCAGCTTAGTCCAGGGGGCGATCGGGGAGCTGTTTTTT,CASSLVQGAIGELFF
TRBJ1-5,.,TRBV5-8,.,TGTGCCAGCAGCTTGCGAGGGGACACTCAGCCCCAGCATTTT,CASSLRGDTQPQHF
TRBJ1-1,TRBD1,TRBV30,.,TGTGCCTGGAGCGATCCGACAGGGAAGGCTTTCTTT,CAWSDPTGKAFF
TRBJ2-7,.,TRBV11-2,.,TGTGCCAGCAGCTTAGATGGGGGGACAACTACCTACGAGCAGTACTTC,CASSLDGGTTTYEQYF
TRBJ1-3,TRBD1,TRBV6-6,.,TGTGCCAGCGAAAGGGGAGGGGGCGGTGGAAACACCATATATTTT,CASERGGGGGNTIYF
TRBJ2-4,.,TRBV7-9,.,TGTGCCAGCAGCTTAGCCGGGGGACAAAACATTCAGTACTTC,CASSLAGGQNIQYF
TRBJ2-5,TRBD2,TRBV29-1,.,TGCAGCGTTGGGGCTAGCGGGAGAGTAGAGACCCAGTACTTC,CSVGASGRVETQYF
TRBJ1-2,.,TRBV10-3,few,TGTGCCATCAGTGCTGAAACCGGGCCACCAGCCACCTTC,CAISAETGPPATF
TRBJ1-4,.,TRBV7-9,.,TGTGCCAGCAGCTTAGCAGGGTCCGGAGGGGGAAAACTGTTTTTT,CASSLAGSGGGKLFF
TRBJ2-2,TRBD2,TRBV30,.,TGTGCCTGGAGTGTACTTAGCGGGACCGGGGAGCTGTTTTTT,CAWSVLSGTGELFF
TRBJ2-1,TRBD2,TRBV7-9,.,TGTGCCAGCAGCAGTGGACTAGCGGGTGGCGATGAGCAGTTCTTC,CASSSGLAGGDEQFF
TRBJ2-1,.,TRBV29-1,.,TGCAGCGTTAAAAAGGAGGGGGGATCCTACAATGAGCAGTTCTTC,CSVKKEGGSYNEQFF
TRBJ2-7,TRBD1,TRBV5-1,.,TGCGCCAGCAGCTCCGGACAGGGGGCGCGGGAGCAGTACTTC,CASSSGQGAREQYF
TRBJ1-2,.,TRBV6-1,.,TGTGCCAGCAGCACGGAACCCGGTTCTGGCTACACCTTC,CASSTEPGSGYTF
TRBJ2-7,TRBD2,TRBV4-2,.,TGTGCCAGCAGCCAAGGGGAGGGGAATCGGTACGAGCAGTACTTC,CASSQGEGNRYEQYF
TRBJ2-3,.,TRBV6-5,few,TGTGCCAGCAGGCTAGTTGGTACGCAGTATTTT,CASRLVGTQYF
TRBJ2-3,TRBD2,TRBV11-2,few,TGTGCCAGCAGCGCCCGGACTAGCGGTTTTAGCACAGATACGCAGTATTTT,CASSARTSGFSTDTQYF
TRBJ1-2,.,TRBV7-9,.,TGTGCCAGCAGCATACCCGGGACTAATGGCTACACCTTC,CASSIPGTNGYTF
TRBJ2-3,TRBD2,TRBV5-1,.,TGCGCCAGCAGGGAGGAGGGAGGGCCCGCAGATACGCAGTATTTT,CASREEGGPADTQYF
TRBJ1-2,TRBD1,TRBV28,.,TGTGCCAGCAGTGCTTCAGGGGGCCCTAACTATGGCTACACCTTC,CASSASGGPNYGYTF
TRBJ1-5,.,TRBV15,many,TGTGCCACCAGCAGAGAGAGGACTAACGGGGAGCCCCAGCATTTT,CATSRERTNGEPQHF
TRBJ2-5,TRBD1,TRBV11-2,.,TGTGCCAGCACCAGGGACAGGGGAGAGACCCAGTACTTC,CASTRDRGETQYF
TRBJ2-5,TRBD2,TRBV18,.,TGTGCCAGCTCAAACCAACCAGCGGGAAGTGTCCAAGAGACCCAGTACTTC,CASSNQPAGSVQETQYF
TRBJ2-3,TRBD2,TRBV5-1,.,TGCGCCAGCAGCTTGGACGCACTAGCGGGAGTGTCATCCACGGGTACGCAGTATTTT,CASSLDALAGVSSTGTQYF
TRBJ1-4,.,TRBV7-9,.,TGTGCCAGCAGCAATCAGCCTTTTTCAACTAATGAAAAACTGTTTTTT,CASSNQPFSTNEKLFF
TRBJ2-6,.,TRBV5-5,.,TGTGCCAGCAGCGGGGCCAGGACCGGGGCCAACGTCCTGACTTTC,CASSGARTGANVLTF
TRBJ1-1,.,TRBV11-3,.,TGTGCCAGCAGCTTTAACAGGGACACTGAAGCTTTCTTT,CASSFNRDTEAFF
TRBJ1-2,TRBD1,TRBV6-1,.,TGTGCCAGCAGTGTAGAGAGACCGGGACAGGGTTTTGGCTACACCTTC,CASSVERPGQGFGYTF
TRBJ1-1,.,TRBV30,many,TGTGCCTGGAGTGTTCTTGGGAACACTGAAGCTTTCTTT,CAWSVLGNTEAFF
TRBJ1-1,.,TRBV19,few,TGTGCCAGTAGTATGATCTCCGGGACCGAAGCTTTCTTT,CASSMISGTEAFF
TRBJ2-7,.,TRBV29-1,.,TGCAGCGGGGGACCAAACCCCCACGAGCAGTACTTC,CSGGPNPHEQYF
TRBJ1-1,.,TRBV30,.,TGTGCCTGGAGGAAACAGGGAGTCACTGAAGCTTTCTTT,CAWRKQGVTEAFF